One sample yielded the 8 T cell receptor beta chains listed below, sequenced in a study of shared clonotypes between healthy human individuals. The assay was immunoSEQ multiplex PCR, and TCRdb's table has in-frame clones only and misses some. The table records over 2,000,000 clones, around 95% of them present only once. Naive CD8 cells comprised CD45RO-negative, CCR7-positively selected cells, excluding terminally differentiated effector memory CD45RA+ cells. Sample: naive CD8+ T cells from PBMCs. These receptors all stem from a man aged 18 to 29 in good health. Some clones in this sample may be carry-over from other donors' samples.

The V call is TRBV14, the J call TRBJ2-7; possible D gene TRBD2, 6 bases. Germline CDR1 reads SGHDN; CDR2 reads FVKESK. The CDR3 loop spans 14 amino acids. Trimming cost V 9 bases and J 2 bases, with 17 bases left between them. CDR3 amino acids: CASSSSGYPYEQYF. DNA for the CDR3: TGTGCCAGTTCGTCAAGCGGGTACCCCTACGAGCAGTACTTC.

The CDR3 is CASTRGLAGISSYNEQFF. The CDR3 DNA reads as TGTGCCAGCACTAGGGGACTAGCGGGGATTAGCTCCTACAATGAGCAGTTCTTC. The chain couples TRBV11-1 to TRBJ2-1, with 13 bases that match TRBD2. Trimming removed 7 bases from V and 0 bases from J; junction bases left unmatched: 9. The length of the CDR3 is 18 residues. Germline V gene lookup returns CDR1 SGHAT and CDR2 FQDESV (reference sequence).

The count of this clone is one. The chain carries TRBV4-3 and TRBJ2-1; perhaps TRBD2 as D (7 bases). This CDR3 spans 16 amino acids. Germline-derived CDR1 and CDR2 are LGHNA and YSLEER. V was trimmed by 0 bases and J by 7 bases, leaving 16 bases between them. The CDR3 bases are TGCGCCAGCAGCCAAGATAGGGGGGAGGGCGTTAATGAGCAGTTCTTC. It specifies CASSQDRGEGVNEQFF.

The V and J genes are TRBV5-1 and TRBJ2-7; possible D gene TRBD2, 6 bases. This CDR3 contains 15 residues. Germline lookup yields CDR1 SGHRS and CDR2 YFSETQ. V lost 3 bases, J lost 1 base, and 14 bases lay in between. CDR3 DNA: TGCGCCAGCAGCTGGAGCGTGGGGGGATCCTACGAGCAGTACTTC. It specifies CASSWSVGGSYEQYF.

The chain recombines TRBV7-9 with TRBJ2-2; 7 positions agree with TRBD2. Germline assignment: CDR1 SEHNR and CDR2 FQNEAQ (reference sequence). The CDR3 has 13 residues. Trimming at V came to 3 bases and at J to 7 bases, leaving 2 bases not matched to a gene. Here the CDR3 DNA reads TGTGCCAGCAGCTTTGCGGGGGACGGGGAGCTGTTTTTT. Protein sequence: CASSFAGDGELFF.

The chain has TRBV9 and TRBJ2-5; a possible D gene is TRBD2 (6 bases). CDR1 SGDLS and CDR2 YYNGEE come from the germline V gene. There are 16 residues in the CDR3. Between the trimmed V and J ends, which lost 0 bases and 4 bases, there was a span of 16 bases. DNA for the CDR3: TGTGCCAGCAGCGTAGGAGGAGGGAGCCTCCGAGAGACCCAGTACTTC. As protein: CASSVGGGSLRETQYF.

The chain combines TRBV6-1 with TRBJ1-2; no clear D gene. The germline CDR1 and CDR2 sequences are MNHNS and SASEGT. The CDR3 loop spans 15 amino acids. Trimming shortened V by 6 bases and J by 7 bases, and 21 bases separated the two germline ends. The CDR3, as DNA: TGTGCCAGCAGAGCCGGGCCCTTATCGGTTGCTGGCTACACCTTC. Translated: CASRAGPLSVAGYTF.

V is TRBV13 and J is TRBJ2-7; D is uncertain. This CDR3 has 14 residues. V was shortened by 2 bases and J by 1 base, with 9 bases between the two germline ends. Germline assignment: CDR1 PRHDT and CDR2 FYEKMQ (reference sequence). The DNA of the CDR3 is TGTGCCAGCAGCTTAATGTGGAAATCCTACGAGCAGTACTTC. It translates to CASSLMWKSYEQYF.